The sequence of this T cell receptor (beta chain) was determined in a study of T cell responses to AZD1222 COVID-19 vaccine (dated by TCRdb to the early 2020s). Some background on the complete study: TCR sequencing was performed for about 250 trial participants, of whom some 200 were given two doses of AZD1222 and around 25 were given two doses of MenACWY control vaccine. Trial participants were enrolled by age into 18-55, 56-69 and 70-plus year subgroups, with roughly 160, 29 and 62 TCR-sequenced participants respectively.

The time point label, read with the paper, signifies: about 28 days (+/-7) after the second vaccine dose. AZD1222 recipients given second doses at about 4 weeks or at about 12 weeks were pooled, since spike-specific TCR depth and breadth were not found to differ between the two schedules. The vaccinee samples were drawn from two UK trials, COV001 and COV002, one of which was a single-blind randomized controlled phase 2/3 trial testing AZD1222 (ChAdOx1 nCoV-19) in healthy adults. For TCRbeta chain sequencing, PBMC samples were collected from trial participants at day 0 and at day 28 after the second dose. The CDR3 regions of human TCRbeta chains were analyzed by immunosequencing. In the authors' own workflow: TCRs in the repertoires were compared against a reference library of SARS-CoV-2-specific TCRs that had been generated with the MIRA antigen-specificity platform. Breadth was defined as the fraction of unique TCRs that were SARS-CoV-2-associated, and depth was defined as the fraction of total T cells that were SARS-CoV-2-associated. Using the MIRA data, each spike-specific TCR was mapped to the spike region that the TCR reacts to and placed in a CD4 or CD8 class. Log10-transformed breadth and depth values were compared by one-way ANOVA with Sidak's multiple comparisons tests. TCRdb retrieved this table from immuneACCESS and kept in-frame rearrangements only. Not all clones are present; in checked studies, unresolved V genes account for under half, and no reason is known for the remainder. V, J and clone size are taken as reported in that table, and D and trimming were inferred from the DNA itself. The sample table lists fewer than 100,000 clones, approximately 84% of them with a count of one. Clones ranked in the top ten supply around 14% of the sample.

Points on this clone: Its recognized antigen is unknown. Base qualities are not provided; no much larger clone lies one nucleotide away.

The CDR1 and CDR2 encoded by the germline V gene are MNHEY and SVGAGI. The CDR3 measures 15 amino acids from cysteine to phenylalanine. Only the CDR3 DNA is retained, 45 bases long and in frame from the first base. From V the trimming removes 7 bases and from J it removes 3 bases, while the gene matches leave 3 bases of the junction unaccounted for. Study-wide findings and limitations: Epitopes outside the regions mutated in the B.1.351 and B.1.1.7 variants were reportedly recognized by nearly half of the unique spike-specific TCRs. Spike-specific TCR breadth and depth rose significantly after two AZD1222 doses compared with day 0 and with MenACWY recipients. Conclusions about previously exposed vaccinees are limited because only a handful of AZD1222 recipients were SARS-CoV-2 seropositive at baseline. In the small 56-69-year group, the increase in depth fell short of significance, most likely because of low power. The whole spike protein was spanned by vaccine-associated CD4 TCRs, and dominant responses were seen in regions 160-218 and 743-854. Because no day 14 peak-response samples were available, repertoires were characterized only after the peak T cell response. Most participants were white British and females outnumbered males, and the authors suggested that clonal diversity may have been underestimated.

This sequence was found in an adult who received the AZD1222 COVID-19 vaccine. Source: peripheral blood, taken 28 days after the second AZD1222 dose. Recombination joined TRBV6-5 with TRBJ2-2; 12 middle bases align to TRBD2. At the DNA level, the sequence is TGTGCCAGCACTAGCGGGGGGGCCGACACCGGGGAGCTGTTTTTT. It translates as CASTSGGADTGELFF.